The following is a TCR beta chain sequence with its context. Using the 5' RACE reads, TCRdb records one entry per CDR3 protein without DNA. The ten most abundant clones cover roughly 3.6% of a sample with hundreds of thousands of distinct CDR3 sequences. This sample is part of a study of T cells expressing NK-cell markers. CDR3 size: 16 residues. The germline gives CDR1 MNHEY, CDR2 SVGEGT. The clonotype was recovered from a man aged 18-30 years in good health. The chain is built from TRBV6-2 or TRBV6-3 and TRBJ1-1. The sample comprised blood T cells: a sorted CD56 or NKG2C T cell subset, CD4+ or CD8+ T cells, or bulk PBMC T cells (not recorded which). This CDR3 reads CASSYSMAVGNTEAFF.